This T cell receptor (beta chain) was identified during a study of human T cells and chemical hapten exposure. The CDR3 is 11 residues long. The V and J ends lost 7 bases and 6 bases, in that order; junction bases with no gene match: 1. TCRdb analysed the RACE reads with MiXCR anew, one entry per CDR3 protein. The table shows 350,000 to 400,000 distinct CDR3 sequences, with about 5.1% occurring only once. There are many counts of this clonotype. What it binds is not known. As for time point: pre-sensitization, week 0. Treatment given: therapeutic diphenylcyclopropenone sensitization with weekly scalp DPC. Before extraction, the whole blood was not fractionated, and total RNA was taken from it. Overall study results and limits: Counts of TCRs above 1 in 1000 frequency stayed unchanged with DPC sensitization.

Sequencing was performed on whole blood, taken in connection with sensitization to the hapten diphenylcyclopropenone (DPC). The chain recombines TRBV12-3 or TRBV12-4 with TRBJ2-3; TRBD2 agrees at 7 bases. This sequence was found in a woman aged 45-59 years with alopecia areata. Some clones in this sample may be carry-over from other donors' samples. CDR3 sequence reads: CASTGGDTQYF. CDR3 coding DNA: TGTGCCAGCACGGGGGGTGATACGCAGTATTTT.